The 11 T cell receptor beta chains below were found in one sample sequenced in a study of shared clonotypes between healthy human individuals. Data came from immunoSEQ multiplex PCR; TCRdb stores just in-frame clones and leaves some out. The repertoire includes approximately 350,000 clones, approximately 74% of them detected once, and over 9% sits in the top ten. Sequencing used memory CD4+ T cells sorted from blood. Subset denoted: CD45RA-negative fraction. These receptors were collected from a man younger than 45 in good health.

In this sample, this clone turned up a few times. The chain joins TRBV5-1 to TRBJ2-1; 14 positions match TRBD2. V trimming: 3 bases; J trimming: 4 bases; junction bases outside the gene matches: 9. The CDR3 contains 18 residues. Per germline, CDR1 SGHRS and CDR2 YFSETQ. DNA for the CDR3: TGCGCCAGCAGCTGGGCGGGACTAGCGGGAGTCGCGTACAATGAGCAGTTCTTC. This encodes CASSWAGLAGVAYNEQFF. Filled out from reference TRBV5-1 and TRBJ2-1, the complete variable domain reads KAGVTQTPRYLIKTRGQQVTLSCSPISGHRSVSWYQQTPGQGLQFLFEYFSETQRNKGNFPGRFSGRQFSNSRSEMNVSTLELGDSALYLCASSWAGLAGVAYNEQFFGPGTRLTVL.

This chain uses TRBV19 with TRBJ2-1, with D perhaps TRBD2 (5 bases). V shed 6 bases and J shed 2 bases, with 11 bases lying between them. The length of the CDR3 is 14 residues. The germline CDR1 and CDR2 sequences are LNHDA and SQIVND (reference sequence). CDR3 loop: CASSGLGTYNEQFF. CDR3 nucleotides: TGTGCCAGTAGCGGACTGGGAACCTACAATGAGCAGTTCTTC.

This chain joins TRBV5-4 and TRBJ2-1; 7 positions match TRBD1. J lost 4 bases, V lost 4 bases, and 5 bases had no gene match. This CDR3 region has 14 residues. The germline CDR1 and CDR2 sequences are SGHNT and YYREEE (reference sequence). CDR3 amino acids: CASSDRVSYNEQFF. The CDR3 DNA is TGTGCCAGCAGCGACAGGGTCTCTTACAATGAGCAGTTCTTC.

The chain employs TRBV11-2 and TRBJ1-1; TRBD1 agrees at 7 bases. The CDR3 consists of 14 residues. The J segment lost 7 bases and the V segment lost 5 bases, leaving 10 bases of the junction unmatched. CDR1 and CDR2 from the germline V gene are SGHAT and FQNNGV. The DNA for the CDR3 is TGTGCCAGCAGCCTGGGACAGCGAACCTATGAAGCTTTCTTT. Encoded protein: CASSLGQRTYEAFF.

The CDR3 here is CASSSGPTDTQYF. CDR3 coding DNA: TGCGCCAGCAGCTCCGGACCTACAGATACGCAGTATTTT. The chain recombines TRBV5-1 with TRBJ2-3; D is undetermined. V was pared by 3 bases and J by 3 bases, with 8 bases between. Germline V lookup: CDR1 SGHRS, CDR2 YFSETQ. The CDR3 loop spans 13 amino acids.

This clone turned up a few times. The J gene is TRBJ2-5, the V gene TRBV6-4; TRBD2 agrees at 7 bases. This CDR3 is 13 amino acids long. CDR1 MRHNA and CDR2 SNTAGT come from the germline V gene. V lost 11 bases to trimming and J lost 1 base; unmatched junction nucleotides: 7. The CDR3 bases are TGTGCCCGACCAGCGGGGTGCCAAGAGACCCAGTACTTC. This gives the protein CARPAGCQETQYF.

CDR3 region: CASSEGHRRETQYF. CDR3 bases: TGTGCCAGCAGTGAAGGACACCGGAGGGAGACCCAGTACTTC. V is TRBV6-1 and J is TRBJ2-5; D is perhaps TRBD2 (5 bases). V lost 1 base to trimming and J lost 5 bases, with 11 bases between them. This CDR3 contains 14 residues. Germline V gives CDR1 MNHNS, CDR2 SASEGT.

The chain couples TRBV28 to TRBJ1-5, with D unclear. CDR1 is MDHEN and CDR2 is SYDVKM in the germline V gene. This CDR3 has 14 residues. Trimming removed 6 bases at V and 2 bases at J, with 11 bases between. The CDR3 reads CASRRDMGNQPQHF. The CDR3 DNA reads as TGTGCCAGCAGAAGGGATATGGGCAATCAGCCCCAGCATTTT.

This sequence joins TRBV28 and TRBJ1-2; D unresolved. The CDR3 consists of 15 residues. The ends were cut back, 5 bases at V and 5 bases at J, with 18 bases in the middle. Germline V lookup: CDR1 MDHEN, CDR2 SYDVKM. CDR3 sequence: CASSTLPSGRYGYTF. The CDR3 bases are TGTGCCAGCAGTACTTTACCATCGGGTCGGTATGGCTACACCTTC.

The rearrangement links TRBV7-2 to TRBJ1-5; 7 nucleotides align to TRBD1. The CDR3 is 15 residues long. Germline values: CDR1 SGHTA, CDR2 FQGNSA. V shed 5 bases, J shed 7 bases, and the junction held 11 bases outside the gene matches. In DNA form, the CDR3 reads TGTGCCAGCAGCCCACAGACAGGGAGGAACCAGCCCCAGCATTTT. Its protein product is CASSPQTGRNQPQHF.

The V gene is TRBV6-1, the J gene TRBJ2-1, with D maybe TRBD1 (6 bases). The CDR3 runs 15 residues. V was shortened by 6 bases and J by 4 bases, with 16 bases between the two germline ends. The germline CDR1 and CDR2 sequences are MNHNS and SASEGT. The CDR3 spells CASSSGTLAYNEQFF. The DNA of the CDR3 is TGTGCCAGCAGCTCCGGGACACTCGCATACAATGAGCAGTTCTTC.